The rows below give T cell receptor beta chains drawn from one sample of a study of T cells in localized non-small cell lung cancer. The repertoire was sequenced with immunoSEQ multiplex PCR; TCRdb's copy has only in-frame clones and lacks some. The sample lists under 50,000 clones, approximately 80% occurring once. Here the sequenced sample was peripheral blood mononuclear cells, taken before any cancer treatment. Receptors were obtained from a man aged 40 to 70 with stage III lung adenocarcinoma. Both conserved end residues are part of each CDR3. Fields, in order: clone size, V gene, CDR3 length, D gene, J gene, CDR3 protein, CDR3 DNA. The D gene is left open where the match is weak. Expanded clones get a size class; other rows say once, few or many, or leave the size out.

size: .
V: TRBV5-6
length: 14
D: TRBD2
J: TRBJ2-5
CDR3: CASSLSGRGETQYF
DNA: TGTGCCAGCAGCTTGTCAGGGCGGGGGGAGACCCAGTACTTC

size: .
V: TRBV5-1
length: 14
D: TRBD1
J: TRBJ2-7
CDR3: CASSFGQGPYEQYF
DNA: TGCGCCAGCAGCTTTGGACAGGGACCCTACGAGCAGTACTTC

size: many
V: TRBV9
length: 13
D: .
J: TRBJ1-1
CDR3: CASSVSRNTEAFF
DNA: TGTGCCAGCAGCGTTTCCCGGAACACTGAAGCTTTCTTT

size: .
V: TRBV9
length: 18
D: TRBD1
J: TRBJ2-6
CDR3: CASSVGTGKLSGANVLTF
DNA: TGTGCCAGCAGCGTCGGGACAGGGAAGTTATCTGGGGCCAACGTCCTGACTTTC

size: .
V: TRBV7-8
length: 15
D: TRBD2
J: TRBJ2-1
CDR3: CASSLSAGDYNEQFF
DNA: TGTGCCAGCAGCCTAAGCGCGGGAGATTACAATGAGCAGTTCTTC

size: once
V: TRBV12-5
length: 15
D: .
J: TRBJ1-6
CDR3: CASGLTTGDNSPLHF
DNA: TGTGCTAGTGGTCTGACTACTGGAGATAATTCACCCCTCCACTTT

size: .
V: TRBV15
length: 13
D: .
J: TRBJ1-1
CDR3: CATSRDGRTEAFF
DNA: TGTGCCACCAGCAGAGATGGGAGGACTGAAGCTTTCTTT

size: .
V: TRBV30
length: 15
D: TRBD2
J: TRBJ2-3
CDR3: CAWGRAGTSTDTQYF
DNA: TGTGCCTGGGGGAGGGCAGGGACTAGCACAGATACGCAGTATTTT

size: .
V: TRBV27
length: 16
D: TRBD2
J: TRBJ2-1
CDR3: CASSLRKAGGYNEQFF
DNA: TGTGCCAGCAGTTTAAGGAAAGCGGGGGGGTACAATGAGCAGTTCTTC

size: .
V: TRBV4-1
length: 16
D: TRBD1
J: TRBJ1-6
CDR3: CASSQEERGLGSPLHF
DNA: TGCGCCAGCAGCCAAGAAGAGAGGGGGCTTGGATCACCCCTCCACTTT

size: .
V: TRBV9
length: 14
D: TRBD1
J: TRBJ1-2
CDR3: CASSVGDRGGGYTF
DNA: TGTGCCAGCAGCGTGGGGGACAGGGGAGGAGGCTACACCTTC

size: .
V: TRBV27
length: 15
D: TRBD1
J: TRBJ2-5
CDR3: CASSLVAGGEETQYF
DNA: TGTGCCAGCAGTTTAGTCGCAGGGGGCGAAGAGACCCAGTACTTC

size: .
V: TRBV25-1
length: 15
D: .
J: TRBJ1-1
CDR3: CASSEFVSGGTEAFF
DNA: TGTGCCAGCAGTGAATTCGTCAGCGGAGGCACTGAAGCTTTCTTT

size: few
V: TRBV11-2
length: 13
D: TRBD1
J: TRBJ1-1
CDR3: CASSLVTGSEAFF
DNA: TGTGCCAGCAGCTTAGTGACAGGGAGTGAAGCTTTCTTT

size: once
V: TRBV7-6
length: 13
D: .
J: TRBJ2-7
CDR3: CASSFEPTYEQYF
DNA: TGTGCCAGCAGCTTTGAGCCGACCTACGAGCAGTACTTC

size: .
V: TRBV30
length: 16
D: TRBD2
J: TRBJ2-2
CDR3: CAWSSLADANTGELFF
DNA: TGTGCCTGGAGTAGCCTAGCGGATGCGAACACCGGGGAGCTGTTTTTT

size: .
V: TRBV6-1
length: 16
D: .
J: TRBJ1-5
CDR3: CASSEWAGDGFQPQHF
DNA: TGTGCCAGCAGTGAATGGGCAGGGGACGGATTTCAGCCCCAGCATTTT

size: few
V: TRBV5-1
length: 15
D: .
J: TRBJ2-7
CDR3: CASSLDPSNFYEQYF
DNA: TGCGCCAGCAGCTTGGATCCGAGTAACTTTTACGAGCAGTACTTC

size: .
V: TRBV7-8
length: 17
D: TRBD2
J: TRBJ2-7
CDR3: CASSSPPLAGVTYEQYF
DNA: TGTGCCAGCAGCTCCCCCCCATTAGCGGGGGTAACCTACGAGCAGTACTTC

size: .
V: TRBV6-6
length: 15
D: TRBD2
J: TRBJ2-2
CDR3: CASSRTSGGFEELFF
DNA: TGTGCCAGCAGCCGGACTAGCGGGGGGTTCGAGGAGCTGTTTTTT

size: .
V: TRBV6-6
length: 14
D: .
J: TRBJ1-3
CDR3: CATESGHSGNTIYF
DNA: TGTGCCACCGAATCGGGCCACTCTGGAAACACCATATATTTT

size: .
V: TRBV4-2
length: 13
D: .
J: TRBJ2-7
CDR3: CASSQRAGYEQYF
DNA: TGTGCCAGCAGCCAAAGGGCGGGGTACGAGCAGTACTTC

size: .
V: TRBV10-1
length: 15
D: .
J: TRBJ1-1
CDR3: CASSRTGGLNTEAFF
DNA: TGCGCCAGCAGCAGGACGGGGGGTTTGAACACTGAAGCTTTCTTT

size: .
V: TRBV29-1
length: 14
D: TRBD1
J: TRBJ2-3
CDR3: CSVEGQGGTDTQYF
DNA: TGCAGCGTTGAAGGACAGGGGGGCACAGATACGCAGTATTTT

size: few
V: TRBV11-2
length: 15
D: TRBD2
J: TRBJ2-4
CDR3: CASSLDWGRENIQYF
DNA: TGTGCCAGCAGCTTAGATTGGGGGAGGGAAAACATTCAGTACTTC

size: .
V: TRBV28
length: 14
D: .
J: TRBJ2-5
CDR3: CASSMLTDQETQYF
DNA: TGTGCCAGCAGTATGCTGACAGATCAAGAGACCCAGTACTTC

size: .
V: TRBV5-1
length: 15
D: TRBD1
J: TRBJ2-7
CDR3: CASSLAGQGNSEQYF
DNA: TGCGCCAGCAGCTTGGCCGGACAGGGGAATAGCGAGCAGTACTTC

size: .
V: TRBV10-2
length: 19
D: TRBD2
J: TRBJ2-1
CDR3: CASSPGGRALSSGGIEQFF
DNA: TGCGCCAGCAGTCCCGGGGGTAGAGCATTGAGTAGCGGGGGAATTGAGCAGTTCTTC

size: .
V: TRBV6-6
length: 14
D: TRBD1
J: TRBJ1-1
CDR3: CASTGTGVNTEAFF
DNA: TGTGCCAGCACCGGGACAGGGGTGAACACTGAAGCTTTCTTT

size: few
V: TRBV10-3
length: 16
D: .
J: TRBJ1-3
CDR3: CAISESTTVSGNTIYF
DNA: TGTGCCATCAGTGAGTCGACAACAGTCTCTGGAAACACCATATATTTT

size: .
V: TRBV9
length: 15
D: TRBD2
J: TRBJ2-5
CDR3: CASSLTGGYQETQYF
DNA: TGTGCCAGCAGCCTAACGGGGGGATACCAAGAGACCCAGTACTTC

size: .
V: TRBV7-3
length: 13
D: .
J: TRBJ2-3
CDR3: CASSRDSTDTQYF
DNA: TGTGCCAGCAGCCGGGACAGCACAGATACGCAGTATTTT

size: once
V: TRBV13
length: 14
D: TRBD1
J: TRBJ1-2
CDR3: CASSPRGTGYGYTF
DNA: TGTGCCAGCAGCCCCCGCGGGACAGGCTATGGCTACACCTTC